This T cell receptor (beta chain) was sequenced for a study of T cell repertoires in cytomegalovirus infection. Overall study context: Indications came from public TCR beta signatures; they pointed to CMV infection and to a matching HLA type.

This clonotype came up many times. Each CDR3 protein gets one entry after TCRdb re-called the reads with MiXCR. The data contain 200,000 or so distinct CDR3 sequences, roughly 28% of them singletons. Trimming at V came to 3 bases and at J to 0 bases, leaving 5 bases not matched to a gene. This CDR3 region has 16 residues. Germline assignment: CDR1 SGHVS and CDR2 FQNEAQ. The origin of this receptor is a human donor in good health (CMV status not recorded). Some clones in this sample may be carry-over from other donors' samples. V usage is TRBV7-8 and J usage is TRBJ2-3; 8 bases align to TRBD1. Sample: PBMCs. The CDR3 sequence is CASSFTGTGSTDTQYF. The CDR3 region has the DNA TGTGCCAGCAGCTTCACCGGGACAGGCAGCACAGATACGCAGTATTTT.